Below, 25 T cell receptor beta chains from the same sample are listed, as sequenced in a study of molecular identifiers for immune sequencing clone quantification. TCRdb fed the PCR reads into MiXCR, producing one record per CDR3 protein. The sample lists around 470,000 distinct CDR3 sequences, 20% to 25% occurring once. The sequencing input was naive CD8+ T cells from blood, with Jurkat cell RNA spiked in. Described subset: FACS-sorted CD8+CD4-CCR7+CD45RA+ naive T cells. Source of these receptors: a human donor in good health. Some libraries in this study had Jurkat cell RNA spiked in.

This clonotype has a count of ten or more. The chain has TRBV27 and TRBJ2-5, with D perhaps TRBD1 or TRBD2 (5 bases each). V was cut by 6 bases and J by 3 bases, with 17 bases left in between. Germline CDR1 MNHEY, CDR2 SMNVEV (reference sequence). The CDR3 is made up of 15 amino acids. CDR3 DNA: TGTGCCAGCAGCCCGGGAAGGGGTCTCGAAGAGACCCAGTACTTC. It encodes CASSPGRGLEETQYF.

The chain couples TRBV12-3 or TRBV12-4 to TRBJ2-1, with 15 bases that match TRBD2. The CDR3 loop spans 16 amino acids. J gave up 8 bases and V 6 bases, and 8 bases lay outside the gene matches. DNA for the CDR3: TGTGCCAGCAGCGGACTAGCGGGAGGGAGAGCGGATGAGCAGTTCTTC. It encodes CASSGLAGGRADEQFF.

A few counts support this clonotype. The V and J genes are TRBV2 and TRBJ2-5, with D possibly called TRBD1 or TRBD2 (5 bases each). This CDR3 has 14 amino acids. Germline V gene sequence: CDR1 SNHLY, CDR2 FYNNEI. The ends were cut back, 7 bases at V and 0 bases at J, with 12 bases in the middle. The CDR3 here is CASMGVSNQETQYF. The CDR3 DNA follows: TGTGCCAGCATGGGGGTCAGTAACCAAGAGACCCAGTACTTC.

This clonotype was observed many times. The chain is built from TRBV12-3 or TRBV12-4 and TRBJ2-3, with TRBD2 identical over 8 bases. This CDR3 is built from 15 residues. V lost 6 bases to trimming and J lost 5 bases; unmatched junction nucleotides: 10. The CDR3 bases are TGTGCCAGCAGAACCCTCGGGGGGGGATTAGATACGCAGTATTTT. Protein sequence: CASRTLGGGLDTQYF.

J is TRBJ2-2 and V is TRBV19, with D possibly being TRBD1 or TRBD2 (5 bases each). Trimming stripped 1 base from V and 4 bases from J, with 7 bases between. CDR1 and CDR2 (germline): LNHDA, SQIVND (reference sequence). CDR3 size: 14 residues. The DNA for the CDR3 is TGTGCCAGTAGTATAGGAGGGGTCACCGGGGAGCTGTTTTTT. Protein sequence: CASSIGGVTGELFF.

On this clonotype itself: The junction departs from the called germline gene at one end, perhaps through a read error. The rearrangement links TRBV7-9 to TRBJ2-1, with no clear D. CDR3 length: 13 residues. Germline V gene lookup returns CDR1 SEHNR and CDR2 FQNEAQ (reference sequence). The CDR3 is CVSSLNLINEQFF. In DNA form, the CDR3 reads TGTGTCAGCAGCTTAAACTTGATAAATGAGCAGTTCTTC.

Ten or more counts support this clonotype. The genes are TRBV7-9 and TRBJ2-1; 7 bases are shared with TRBD1. This CDR3 is built from 13 residues. V shed 8 bases and J 8 bases; nucleotides not matched to a gene: 9. The germline V gene has CDR1 SEHNR and CDR2 FQNEAQ (reference sequence). The chain's CDR3 is CASPGQLWDEQFF. The CDR3 DNA follows: TGTGCCAGCCCGGGACAGCTTTGGGATGAGCAGTTCTTC.

This clonotype has a count of ten or more. The rearrangement uses TRBV5-1 and TRBJ2-3; 7 bases map to TRBD1. The V gene end was trimmed by 5 bases and the J gene end by 5 bases; junction bases not matched to a gene: 11. Germline loops: CDR1 SGHRS, CDR2 YFSETQ. The CDR3 contains 15 residues. DNA for the CDR3: TGCGCCAGCAGTTTCGGGACAGTGGTTATAGATACGCAGTATTTT. Encoded protein: CASSFGTVVIDTQYF.

In the case of this clonotype: A single base separates this from a much larger clone, so it may be a read error. The V and J genes are TRBV15 and TRBJ2-3; D tentatively fits TRBD1 or TRBD2 (5 bases each). Germline assignment: CDR1 LNHNV and CDR2 YYDKDF (reference sequence). The CDR3 contains 14 residues. The CDR3 DNA sequence: TGTGCCTCCAGCAGAGACGAGGGGACAGATACGCAGTATTTT. Amino acids: CASSRDEGTDTQYF.

This clonotype was seen many times. This sequence joins TRBV28 and TRBJ1-1; no clear D. The CDR3 has 13 residues. V lost 5 bases and J lost 11, with 18 bases in between. CDR1 is MDHEN, CDR2 SYDVKM, per germline. DNA for the CDR3: TGTGCCAGCAGTCCTAGGGCCCCGGGAAAGGCTTTCTTT. It is translated as CASSPRAPGKAFF. The full variable domain, its missing parts supplied by reference TRBV28 and TRBJ1-1, is DVKVTQSSRYLVKRTGEKVFLECVQDMDHENMFWYRQDPGLGLRLIYFSYDVKMKEKGDIPEGYSVSREKKERFSLILESASTNQTSMYLCASSPRAPGKAFFGQGTRLTVV.

In its sample, this clonotype was seen many times. V gene TRBV20-1 combines with J gene TRBJ1-5, with 7 bases matching TRBD1. The CDR3 is 14 residues long. CDR1 and CDR2 from the germline V gene are DFQATT and SNEGSKA (reference sequence). V shed 0 bases, J shed 7 bases, and the junction held 6 bases outside the gene matches. CDR3 in DNA: TGCAGTGCTAGAGATCCCCTCAGGGGGCAGCCCCAGCATTTT. Translated: CSARDPLRGQPQHF.

The table lists this clonotype with a count of one. V usage is TRBV4-2 and J usage is TRBJ2-7; TRBD2 aligns across 9 bases. Looked up from germline, CDR1 is LGHNA and CDR2 is YNFKEQ. Trimming removed 4 bases from V and 3 bases from J; junction bases left unmatched: 10. The CDR3 totals 16 residues. CDR3 sequence (DNA): TGTGCCAGCAGCCGCTACGGTGGTAGCGGGAGCTACGAGCAGTACTTC. It specifies CASSRYGGSGSYEQYF.

This clonotype appeared many times. The CDR3 reads CASSYLGVDEQYF. DNA for the CDR3: TGTGCCAGCAGTTACTTAGGGGTGGACGAGCAGTACTTC. The chain carries TRBV6-2 or TRBV6-3 and TRBJ2-7; D is perhaps TRBD1 (5 bases). Germline lookup yields CDR1 MNHEY and CDR2 SVGEGT. CDR3 size: 13 residues. V was shortened by 1 base and J by 5 bases, with 9 bases between the two germline ends.

This rearrangement joins TRBV4-1 to TRBJ1-4, with 7 bases aligning to TRBD1. The V gene's germline CDR1 is MGHRA and CDR2 YSYEKL. Unmatched junction bases numbered 6, after V lost 6 bases and J lost 11 bases. This CDR3 is built from 12 residues. The CDR3 sequence is CASSPGQRKLFF. Written as DNA, the CDR3 is TGCGCCAGCAGTCCGGGACAGCGGAAACTGTTTTTT.

A few counts support this clonotype. V and J are TRBV20-1 and TRBJ2-7; 7 bases match TRBD1. V trimming: 1 base; J trimming: 2 bases; junction bases outside the gene matches: 17. In germline, CDR1 is DFQATT, CDR2 SNEGSKA (reference sequence). The CDR3 length is 18 residues. The CDR3 region is CSARGQGDSWYRPYEQYF. CDR3 coding DNA: TGCAGTGCTAGAGGCCAAGGGGACAGTTGGTACAGGCCCTACGAGCAGTACTTC.

Many counts were recorded for this clonotype. V is TRBV7-9 and J is TRBJ2-3, with D possibly matching TRBD2 (5 bases). CDR3 length: 16 residues. V lost 5 bases and J 2 bases, leaving 17 bases between the germline ends. Germline CDR1 SEHNR, CDR2 FQNEAQ (reference sequence). This chain's CDR3 is CASSLLVSAYTDTQYF. The DNA for the CDR3 is TGTGCCAGCAGCCTCTTGGTTAGCGCATACACAGATACGCAGTATTTT. Full variable domain (rest looked up from reference TRBV7-9 and TRBJ2-3): DTGVSQNPRHKITKRGQNVTFRCDPISEHNRLYWYRQTLGQGPEFLTYFQNEAQLEKSRLLSDRFSAERPKGSFSTLEIQRTEQGDSAMYLCASSLLVSAYTDTQYFGPGTRLTVL.

Comments on this clonotype: Because the CDR3 is missing its conserved closing phenylalanine or tryptophan, this is likely a read error. The chain carries TRBV4-3 and TRBJ2-3; possibly TRBD1 for D (5 bases). Trimming cost V 1 base and J 4 bases, with 12 bases left between them. The CDR3 runs to 15 residues. Germline V lookup: CDR1 LGHNA, CDR2 YSLEER. CDR3 DNA: TGCGCCAGCAGCCAAGTTTCGGGCAGGGCAGATACGCAGTATCTT. It codes for CASSQVSGRADTQYL.

Comment on this clonotype: The CDR3 does not close with the conserved phenylalanine or tryptophan, likely indicating a read error. This chain connects TRBV5-3 to TRBJ2-2, with D unclear. TRBV5-3 belongs to the ORF category, with a function that is uncertain. The CDR3 loop spans 16 amino acids. Here the CDR3 DNA reads TGTGCCAGCAGCTTGGCGGTTAGTCGGAACACCGGGGAGCTGTTTTCT. Translation gives CASSLAVSRNTGELFS.

At least ten counts were recorded for this clonotype. The chain recombines TRBV4-3 with TRBJ1-2; D unclear. This CDR3 spans 18 amino acids. The V gene lost 1 base and the J gene lost 2 bases, with 20 bases spanning the gap. Germline V gene data show CDR1 as LGHNA and CDR2 as YSLEER. DNA of the CDR3: TGCGCCAGCAGCCAAGTAATAGACGTTACATCCCTGAACTATGGCTACACCTTC. As protein: CASSQVIDVTSLNYGYTF.

This chain links TRBV13 with TRBJ1-2, with 7 bases aligning to TRBD1. V gave up 5 bases and J gave up 0 bases; unmatched junction bases: 3. Germline loops: CDR1 PRHDT, CDR2 FYEKMQ (reference sequence). The CDR3 extends over 14 amino acids. The CDR3 here is CASSPDRTNYGYTF. The CDR3 region has the DNA TGTGCCAGCAGCCCGGACAGGACTAACTATGGCTACACCTTC.

With respect to this clonotype: A much larger clone differs from this one at a single base, so this may be a read error. The rearrangement joins TRBV4-3 to TRBJ2-3; D uncertain. Trimming took off 0 bases at V and 4 bases at J, with 14 bases between the two ends. The CDR3 sequence is 16 residues long. The germline CDR1 and CDR2 sequences are LGHNA and YSLEER. The CDR3 region has the DNA TGCGCCAGCAGCCAAGACGGGCTGAGTAACGCAGATACGCAGTATTTT. Its protein is CASSQDGLSNADTQYF.

The genes are TRBV12-3 or TRBV12-4 and TRBJ1-5, with TRBD1 identical over 10 bases. Gene TRBJ2-3 matches the end of the DNA better, so the J call may be wrong. This CDR3 is built from 14 residues. CDR3 coding DNA: TGTGCCAGCAGTTCCGGGACAGGGGTTCAGCCCCAGTATTTT. Residues: CASSSGTGVQPQYF.

This clonotype was counted ten times or more. The chain is built from TRBV29-1 and TRBJ1-1, with D uncertain. The CDR3 consists of 13 residues. V lost 7 bases and J lost 3, with 15 bases in between. The V gene's germline CDR1 is SQVTM and CDR2 ANQGSEA. The CDR3 bases are TGCAGCGCTCCCGTGGCAGGCGACACTGAAGCTTTCTTT. The encoded protein is CSAPVAGDTEAFF.

This clonotype was detected ten times or more. The chain combines TRBV27 with TRBJ2-7, with TRBD1 matching over 8 bases. J gave up 6 bases and V 2 bases, and 6 bases lay outside the gene matches. Germline lookup yields CDR1 MNHEY and CDR2 SMNVEV (reference sequence). This CDR3 has 14 residues. Here the CDR3 DNA reads TGTGCCAGCAGTTTAAGTCAGGGGGCCCTCGAGCAGTACTTC. The encoded protein is CASSLSQGALEQYF.

For this clonotype: A much larger clone differs from this one at a single base, so this may be a read error. J is TRBJ2-4 and V is TRBV6-2 or TRBV6-3; D gene unclear. The germline V and J ends were trimmed by 5 bases and 9 bases, with 11 bases remaining between them. This CDR3 contains 12 residues. The germline gives CDR1 MNHEY, CDR2 SVGEGT. Here the CDR3 reads CASSKYGSIQYF. The CDR3 DNA sequence: TGTGCCAGCAGTAAATACGGAAGCATTCAGTACTTC.